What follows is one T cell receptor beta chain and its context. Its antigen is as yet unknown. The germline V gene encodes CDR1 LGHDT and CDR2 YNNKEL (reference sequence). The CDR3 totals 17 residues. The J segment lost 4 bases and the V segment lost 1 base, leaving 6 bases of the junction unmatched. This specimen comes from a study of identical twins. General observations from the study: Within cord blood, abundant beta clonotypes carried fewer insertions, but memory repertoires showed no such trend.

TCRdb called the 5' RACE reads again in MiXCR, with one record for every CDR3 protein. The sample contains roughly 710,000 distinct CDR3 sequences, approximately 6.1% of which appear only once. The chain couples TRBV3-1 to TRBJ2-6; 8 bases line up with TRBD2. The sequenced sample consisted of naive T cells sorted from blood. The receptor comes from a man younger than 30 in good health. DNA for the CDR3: TGTGCCAGCAGCCAAGCGAGCGGGGGCAGCGGGGCCAACGTCCTGACTTTC. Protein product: CASSQASGGSGANVLTF.